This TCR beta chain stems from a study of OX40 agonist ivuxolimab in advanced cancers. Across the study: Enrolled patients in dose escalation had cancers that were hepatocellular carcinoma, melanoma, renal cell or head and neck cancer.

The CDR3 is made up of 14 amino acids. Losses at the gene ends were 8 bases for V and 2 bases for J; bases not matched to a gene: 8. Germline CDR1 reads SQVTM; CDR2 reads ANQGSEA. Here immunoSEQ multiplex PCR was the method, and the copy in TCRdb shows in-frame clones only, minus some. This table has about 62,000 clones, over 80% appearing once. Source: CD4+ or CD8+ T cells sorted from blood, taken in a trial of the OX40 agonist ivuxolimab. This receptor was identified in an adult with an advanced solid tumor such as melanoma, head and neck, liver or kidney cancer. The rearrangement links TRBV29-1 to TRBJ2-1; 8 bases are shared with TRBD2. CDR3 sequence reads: CSSLLADPYNEQFF. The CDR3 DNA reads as TGCAGCTCCCTACTAGCGGATCCCTACAATGAGCAGTTCTTC.